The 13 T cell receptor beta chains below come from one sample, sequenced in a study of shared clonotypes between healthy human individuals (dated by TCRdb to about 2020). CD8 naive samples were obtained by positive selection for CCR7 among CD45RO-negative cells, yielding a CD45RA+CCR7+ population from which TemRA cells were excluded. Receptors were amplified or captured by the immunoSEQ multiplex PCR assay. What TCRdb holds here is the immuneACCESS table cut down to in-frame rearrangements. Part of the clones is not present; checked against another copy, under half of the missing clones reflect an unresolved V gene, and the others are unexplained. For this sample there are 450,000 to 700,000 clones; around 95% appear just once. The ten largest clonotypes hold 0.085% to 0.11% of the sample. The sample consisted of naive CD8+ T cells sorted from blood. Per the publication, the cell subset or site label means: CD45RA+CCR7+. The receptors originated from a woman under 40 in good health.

In nucleotides, the CDR3 is TGTGCCAGTAGTAGGGGACAGGGGGCGAACACCGGGGAGCTGTTTTTT. Residues: CASSRGQGANTGELFF. The chain recombines TRBV19 with TRBJ2-2, with 11 bases lining up with TRBD1. This CDR3 comprises 16 residues. V was clipped by 4 bases and J by 0 bases; unmatched bases: 1. Per germline, CDR1 LNHDA and CDR2 SQIVND (reference sequence).

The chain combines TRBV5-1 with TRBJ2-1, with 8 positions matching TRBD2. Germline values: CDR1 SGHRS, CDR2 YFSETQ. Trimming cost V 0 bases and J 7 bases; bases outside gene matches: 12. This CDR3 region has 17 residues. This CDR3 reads CASSLARESGRGNEQFF. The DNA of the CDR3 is TGCGCCAGCAGCTTGGCCCGGGAGAGCGGGAGAGGGAATGAGCAGTTCTTC. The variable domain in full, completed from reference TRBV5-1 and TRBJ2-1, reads KAGVTQTPRYLIKTRGQQVTLSCSPISGHRSVSWYQQTPGQGLQFLFEYFSETQRNKGNFPGRFSGRQFSNSRSEMNVSTLELGDSALYLCASSLARESGRGNEQFFGPGTRLTVL.

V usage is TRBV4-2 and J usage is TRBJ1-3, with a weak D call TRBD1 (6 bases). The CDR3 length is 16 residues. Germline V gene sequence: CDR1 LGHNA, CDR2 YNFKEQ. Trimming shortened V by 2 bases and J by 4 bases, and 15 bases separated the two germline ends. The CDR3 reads CASSQRDKRIGNTIYF. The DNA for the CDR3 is TGTGCCAGCAGCCAACGGGACAAACGCATCGGAAACACCATATATTTT.

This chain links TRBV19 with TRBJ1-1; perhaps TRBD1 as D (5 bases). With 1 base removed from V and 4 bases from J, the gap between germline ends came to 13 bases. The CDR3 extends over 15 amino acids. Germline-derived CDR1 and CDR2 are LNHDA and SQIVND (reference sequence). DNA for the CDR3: TGTGCCAGTAGTATAGCCCGTAGAGGGGTCACTGAAGCTTTCTTT. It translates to CASSIARRGVTEAFF.

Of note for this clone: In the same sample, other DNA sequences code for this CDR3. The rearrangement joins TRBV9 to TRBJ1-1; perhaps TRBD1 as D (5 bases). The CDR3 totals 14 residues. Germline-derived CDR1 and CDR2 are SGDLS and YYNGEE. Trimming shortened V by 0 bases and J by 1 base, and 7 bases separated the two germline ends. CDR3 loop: CASSVGGENTEAFF. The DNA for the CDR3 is TGTGCCAGCAGCGTAGGGGGGGAGAACACTGAAGCTTTCTTT. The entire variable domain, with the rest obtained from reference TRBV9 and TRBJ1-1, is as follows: DSGVTQTPKHLITATGQRVTLRCSPRSGDLSVYWYQQSLDQGLQFLIQYYNGEERAKGNILERFSAQQFPDLHSELNLSSLELGDSALYFCASSVGGENTEAFFGQGTRLTVV.

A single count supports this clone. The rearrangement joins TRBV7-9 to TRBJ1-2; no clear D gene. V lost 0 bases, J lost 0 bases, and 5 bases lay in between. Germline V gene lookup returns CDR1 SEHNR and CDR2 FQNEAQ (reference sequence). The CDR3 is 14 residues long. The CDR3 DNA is TGTGCCAGCAGCTTAGCGGGGACTAACTATGGCTACACCTTC. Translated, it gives CASSLAGTNYGYTF.

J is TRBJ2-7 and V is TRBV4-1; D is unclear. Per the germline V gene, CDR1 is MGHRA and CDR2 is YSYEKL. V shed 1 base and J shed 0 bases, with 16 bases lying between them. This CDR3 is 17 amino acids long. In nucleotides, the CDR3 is TGCGCCAGCAGCCAAGGAGTTTTGGGGATATACTCCTACGAGCAGTACTTC. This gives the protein CASSQGVLGIYSYEQYF.

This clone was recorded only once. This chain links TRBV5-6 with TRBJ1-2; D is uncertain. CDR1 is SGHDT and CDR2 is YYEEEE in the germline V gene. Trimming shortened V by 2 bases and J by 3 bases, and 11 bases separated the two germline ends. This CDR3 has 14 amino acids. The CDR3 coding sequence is TGTGCCAGCAGCTTTCGGTACGCTGACTATGGCTACACCTTC. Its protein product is CASSFRYADYGYTF. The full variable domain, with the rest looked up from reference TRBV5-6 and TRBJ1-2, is DAGVTQSPTHLIKTRGQQVTLRCSPKSGHDTVSWYQQALGQGPQFIFQYYEEEERQRGNFPDRFSGHQFPNYSSELNVNALLLGDSALYLCASSFRYADYGYTFGSGTRLTVV.

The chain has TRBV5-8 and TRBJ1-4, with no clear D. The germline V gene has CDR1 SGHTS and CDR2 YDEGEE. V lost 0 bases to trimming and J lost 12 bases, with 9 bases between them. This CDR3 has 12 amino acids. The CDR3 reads CASSLGDRELFF. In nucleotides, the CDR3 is TGTGCCAGCAGCTTGGGTGACCGGGAACTGTTTTTT.

The CDR3 DNA sequence: TGTGCCAGCAGTATCTCCGGGGGTAGCGGGGACTACGAGCAGTACTTC. The encoded protein is CASSISGGSGDYEQYF. V gene TRBV27 combines with J gene TRBJ2-7, with 8 bases matching TRBD2. With V trimmed by 5 bases and J by 3 bases, 12 bases remained unmatched. Germline lookup yields CDR1 MNHEY and CDR2 SMNVEV (reference sequence). CDR3 size: 16 residues.

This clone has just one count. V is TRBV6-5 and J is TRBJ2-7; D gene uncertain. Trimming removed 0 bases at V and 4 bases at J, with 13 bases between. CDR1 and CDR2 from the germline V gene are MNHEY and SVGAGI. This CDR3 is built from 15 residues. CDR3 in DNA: TGTGCCAGCAGTTACTCCGCTTGGGGTCGGTACGAGCAGTACTTC. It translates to CASSYSAWGRYEQYF.

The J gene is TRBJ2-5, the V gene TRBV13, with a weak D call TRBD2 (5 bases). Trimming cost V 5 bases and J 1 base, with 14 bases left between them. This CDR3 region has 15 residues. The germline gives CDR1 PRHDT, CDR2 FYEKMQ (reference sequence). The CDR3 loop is CASSPPTSFQETQYF. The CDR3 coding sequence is TGTGCCAGCAGCCCGCCAACTAGTTTCCAAGAGACCCAGTACTTC. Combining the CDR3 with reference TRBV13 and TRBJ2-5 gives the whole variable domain AAGVIQSPRHLIKEKRETATLKCYPIPRHDTVYWYQQGPGQDPQFLISFYEKMQSDKGSIPDRFSAQQFSDYHSELNMSSLELGDSALYFCASSPPTSFQETQYFGPGTRLLVL.

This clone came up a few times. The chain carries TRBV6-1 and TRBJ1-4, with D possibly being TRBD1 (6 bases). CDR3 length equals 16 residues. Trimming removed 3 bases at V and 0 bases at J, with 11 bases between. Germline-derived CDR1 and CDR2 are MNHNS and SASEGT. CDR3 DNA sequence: TGTGCCAGCAGTGACTGGGGGCCGGCAACTAATGAAAAACTGTTTTTT. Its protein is CASSDWGPATNEKLFF.